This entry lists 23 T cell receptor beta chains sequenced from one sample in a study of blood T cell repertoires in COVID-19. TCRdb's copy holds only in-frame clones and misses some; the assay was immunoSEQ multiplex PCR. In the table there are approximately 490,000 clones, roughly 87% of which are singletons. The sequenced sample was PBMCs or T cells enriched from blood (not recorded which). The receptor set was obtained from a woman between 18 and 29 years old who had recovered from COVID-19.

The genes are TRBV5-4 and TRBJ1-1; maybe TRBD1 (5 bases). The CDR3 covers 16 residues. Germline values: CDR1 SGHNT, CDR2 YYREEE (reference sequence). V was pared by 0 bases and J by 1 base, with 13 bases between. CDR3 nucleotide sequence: TGTGCCAGCAGCTTGGGGGAGGGACGGTCGAACACTGAAGCTTTCTTT. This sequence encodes CASSLGEGRSNTEAFF.

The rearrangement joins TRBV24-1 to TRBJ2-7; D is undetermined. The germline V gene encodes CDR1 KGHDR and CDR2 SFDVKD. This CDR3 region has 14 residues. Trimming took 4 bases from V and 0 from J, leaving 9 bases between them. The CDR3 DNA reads TGTGCCACCAGTGACCCTACCGCCTCCTACGAGCAGTACTTC. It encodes CATSDPTASYEQYF.

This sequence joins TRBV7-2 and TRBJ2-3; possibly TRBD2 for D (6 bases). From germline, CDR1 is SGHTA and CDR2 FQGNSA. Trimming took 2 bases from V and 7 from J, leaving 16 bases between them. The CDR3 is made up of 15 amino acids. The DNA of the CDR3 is TGTGCCAGCAGCTTAAGGTCGGGGGACCTCAATACGCAGTATTTT. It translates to CASSLRSGDLNTQYF.

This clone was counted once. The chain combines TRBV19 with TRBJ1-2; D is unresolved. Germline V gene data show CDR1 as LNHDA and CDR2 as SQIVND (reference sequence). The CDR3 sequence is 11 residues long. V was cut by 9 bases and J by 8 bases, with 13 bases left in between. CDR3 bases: TGTGCCAGCTCTCAACACGTCGGCTACACCTTC. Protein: CASSQHVGYTF.

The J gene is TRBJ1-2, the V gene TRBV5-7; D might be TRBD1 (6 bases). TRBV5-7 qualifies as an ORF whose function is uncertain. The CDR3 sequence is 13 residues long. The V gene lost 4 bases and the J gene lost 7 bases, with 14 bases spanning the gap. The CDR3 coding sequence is TGTGCCAGCAGCCGAACAGGGCAGGGTGGCTACACCTTC. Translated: CASSRTGQGGYTF.

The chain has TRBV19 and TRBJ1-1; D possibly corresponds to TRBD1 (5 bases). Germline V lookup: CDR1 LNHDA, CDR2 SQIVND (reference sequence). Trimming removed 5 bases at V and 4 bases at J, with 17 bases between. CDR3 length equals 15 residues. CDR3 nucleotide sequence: TGTGCCAGTAGTCCTCCCGGTGGGGGGGGCACTGAAGCTTTCTTT. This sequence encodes CASSPPGGGGTEAFF.

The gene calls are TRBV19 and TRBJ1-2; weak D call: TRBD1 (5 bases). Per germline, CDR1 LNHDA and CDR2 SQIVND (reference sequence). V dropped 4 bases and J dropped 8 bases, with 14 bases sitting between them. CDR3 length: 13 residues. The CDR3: CASSRTFLGGYTF. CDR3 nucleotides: TGTGCCAGTAGTAGGACATTTTTAGGAGGCTACACCTTC.

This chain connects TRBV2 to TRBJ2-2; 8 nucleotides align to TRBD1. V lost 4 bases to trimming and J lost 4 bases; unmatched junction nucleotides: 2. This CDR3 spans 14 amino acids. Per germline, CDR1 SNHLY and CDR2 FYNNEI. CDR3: CASSVDRGTGELFF. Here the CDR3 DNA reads TGTGCCAGCAGTGTAGACAGGGGCACCGGGGAGCTGTTTTTT.

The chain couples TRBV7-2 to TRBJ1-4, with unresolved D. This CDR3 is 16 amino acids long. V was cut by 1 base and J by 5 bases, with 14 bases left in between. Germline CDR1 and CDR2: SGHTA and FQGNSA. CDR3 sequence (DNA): TGTGCCAGCAGCTTAGGGTCGATAGTTCTAAATGAAAAACTGTTTTTT. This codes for CASSLGSIVLNEKLFF. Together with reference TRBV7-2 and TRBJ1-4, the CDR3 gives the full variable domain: GAGVSQSPSNKVTEKGKDVELRCDPISGHTALYWYRQSLGQGLEFLIYFQGNSAPDKSGLPSDRFSAERTGGSVSTLTIQRTQQEDSAVYLCASSLGSIVLNEKLFFGSGTQLSVL.

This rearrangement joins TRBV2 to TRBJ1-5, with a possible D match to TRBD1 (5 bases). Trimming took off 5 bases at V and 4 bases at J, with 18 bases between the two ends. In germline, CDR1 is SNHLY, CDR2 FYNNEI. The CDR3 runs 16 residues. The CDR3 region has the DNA TGTGCCAGCAGTCCCCGGGTCCACGGGGGGAATCAGCCCCAGCATTTT. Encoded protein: CASSPRVHGGNQPQHF.

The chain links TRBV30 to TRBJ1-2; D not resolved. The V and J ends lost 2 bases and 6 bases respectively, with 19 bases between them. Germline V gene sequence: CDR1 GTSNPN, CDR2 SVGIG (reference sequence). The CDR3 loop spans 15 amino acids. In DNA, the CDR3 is TGTGCCTGGAGTCCGCCGGGAGGCAAGGGTAATGGCTACACCTTC. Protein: CAWSPPGGKGNGYTF.

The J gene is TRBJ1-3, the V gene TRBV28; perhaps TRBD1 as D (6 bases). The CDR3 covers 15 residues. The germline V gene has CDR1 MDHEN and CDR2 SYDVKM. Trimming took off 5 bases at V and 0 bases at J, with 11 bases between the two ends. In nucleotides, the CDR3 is TGTGCCAGCAGTAGCAGGGGAACCTCTGGAAACACCATATATTTT. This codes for CASSSRGTSGNTIYF.

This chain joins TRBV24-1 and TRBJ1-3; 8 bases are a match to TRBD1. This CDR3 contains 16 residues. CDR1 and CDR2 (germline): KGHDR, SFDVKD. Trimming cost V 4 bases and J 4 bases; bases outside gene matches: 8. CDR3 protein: CATSDSDRGEGNTIYF. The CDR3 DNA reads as TGTGCCACCAGTGACTCCGACAGGGGAGAGGGAAACACCATATATTTT.

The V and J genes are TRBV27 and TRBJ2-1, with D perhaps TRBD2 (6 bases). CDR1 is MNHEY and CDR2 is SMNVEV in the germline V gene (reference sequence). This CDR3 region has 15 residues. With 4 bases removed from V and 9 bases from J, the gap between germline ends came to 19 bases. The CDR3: CASSSYDALGGEQFF. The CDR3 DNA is TGTGCCAGCAGTTCTTACGATGCTCTGGGGGGTGAGCAGTTCTTC.

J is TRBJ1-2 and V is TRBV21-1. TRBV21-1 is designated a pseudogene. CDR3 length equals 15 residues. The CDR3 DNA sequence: TGTGCCAGCAGCAAAGGTCCGGACCGGAGGGATGGCTACACCTTC. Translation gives CASSKGPDRRDGYTF.

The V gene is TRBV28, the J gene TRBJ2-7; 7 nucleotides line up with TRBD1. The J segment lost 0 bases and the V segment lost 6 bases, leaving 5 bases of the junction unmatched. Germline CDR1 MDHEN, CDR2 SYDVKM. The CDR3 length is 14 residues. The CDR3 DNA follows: TGTGCCAGCAGCAAAACAGGGGACTCCTACGAGCAGTACTTC. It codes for CASSKTGDSYEQYF.

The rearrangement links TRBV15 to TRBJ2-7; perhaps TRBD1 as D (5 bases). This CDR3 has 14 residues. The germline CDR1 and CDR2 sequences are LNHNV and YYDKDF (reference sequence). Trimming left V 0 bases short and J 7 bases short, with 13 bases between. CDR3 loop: CATSRDKGLWEQYF. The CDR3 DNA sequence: TGTGCCACCAGCAGAGATAAGGGGCTTTGGGAGCAGTACTTC.

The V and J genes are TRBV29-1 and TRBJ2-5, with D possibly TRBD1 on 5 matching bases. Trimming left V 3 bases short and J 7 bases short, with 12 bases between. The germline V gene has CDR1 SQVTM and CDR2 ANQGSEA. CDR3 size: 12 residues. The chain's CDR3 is CSVDRAPGTQYF. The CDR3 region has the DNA TGCAGCGTTGACAGGGCCCCCGGGACCCAGTACTTC.

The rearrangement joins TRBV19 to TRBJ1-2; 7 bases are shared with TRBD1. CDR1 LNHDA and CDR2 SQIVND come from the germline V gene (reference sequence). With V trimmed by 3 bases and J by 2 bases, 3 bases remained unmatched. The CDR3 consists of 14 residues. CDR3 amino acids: CASSILQGNYGYTF. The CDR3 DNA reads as TGTGCCAGTAGTATTTTACAGGGGAACTATGGCTACACCTTC.

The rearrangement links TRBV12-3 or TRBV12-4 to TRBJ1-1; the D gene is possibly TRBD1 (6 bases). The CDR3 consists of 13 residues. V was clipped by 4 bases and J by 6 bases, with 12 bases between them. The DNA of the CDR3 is TGTGCCAGCAGTTCGTACAGGGTGGCTGAAGCTTTCTTT. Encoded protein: CASSSYRVAEAFF.

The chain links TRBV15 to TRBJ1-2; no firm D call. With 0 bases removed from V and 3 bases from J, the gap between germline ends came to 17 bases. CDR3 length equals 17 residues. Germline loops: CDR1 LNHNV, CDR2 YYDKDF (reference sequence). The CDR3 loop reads CATSRDLRGGIDYGYTF. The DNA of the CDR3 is TGTGCCACCAGCAGAGATTTGCGAGGAGGGATCGACTATGGCTACACCTTC.

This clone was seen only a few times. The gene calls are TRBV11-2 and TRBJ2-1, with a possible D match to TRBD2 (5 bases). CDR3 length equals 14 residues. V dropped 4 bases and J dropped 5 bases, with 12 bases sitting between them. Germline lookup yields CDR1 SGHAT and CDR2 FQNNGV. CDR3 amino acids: CASSSSSLHNEQFF. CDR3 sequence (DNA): TGTGCCAGCAGCTCATCTAGCCTCCACAATGAGCAGTTCTTC.

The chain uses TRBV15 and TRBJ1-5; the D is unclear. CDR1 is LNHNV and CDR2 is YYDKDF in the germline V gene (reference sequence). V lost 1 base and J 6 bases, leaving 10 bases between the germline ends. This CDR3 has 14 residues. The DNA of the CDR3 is TGTGCCACCAGCAGAGGAGGGAACCGTCAGCCCCAGCATTTT. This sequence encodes CATSRGGNRQPQHF.